The T cell receptor beta chain under discussion was sequenced for a study of blood T cell repertoires in COVID-19. Looking at the study overall: Donors in the United States, Italy and Spain gave samples during acute or convalescent COVID-19. Sample material is recorded as cDNA or gDNA derived from T cells, B-cell-depleted T cells, or PBMCs.

Original handling: By means of reference gene primer amplification, nucleated cell counts were estimated. Repertoires were generated with immunoSEQ multiplex PCR, while TCRdb's copy carries only in-frame clones and drops some. That table is the source of V, J and clone size, and D and trimming were worked out from the DNA. The data hold more than 150,000 clones, with over 75% observed a single time. The J segment lost 10 bases and the V segment lost 2 bases, leaving 20 bases of the junction unmatched. The CDR3 is 17 amino acids. The V gene's germline CDR1 is SGHRS and CDR2 YFSETQ. The source is a man aged 65 to 79 who had recovered from COVID-19. The sequenced sample was peripheral blood. V usage is TRBV5-1 and J usage is TRBJ1-1, with 7 bases identical to TRBD1. The DNA of the CDR3 is TGCGCCAGCAGCTTATTTACGGGTGGGACAGAATCTCATCCAGCTTTCTTT. Its translation: CASSLFTGGTESHPAFF.